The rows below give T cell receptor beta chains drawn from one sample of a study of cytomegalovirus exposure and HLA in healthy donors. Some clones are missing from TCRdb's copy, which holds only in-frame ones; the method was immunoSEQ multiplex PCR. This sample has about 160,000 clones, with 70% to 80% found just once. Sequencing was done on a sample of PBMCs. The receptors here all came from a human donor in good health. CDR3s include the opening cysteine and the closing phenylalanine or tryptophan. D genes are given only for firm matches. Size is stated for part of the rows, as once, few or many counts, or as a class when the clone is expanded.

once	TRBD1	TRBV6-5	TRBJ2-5	TGTGCCAGCAGCCTAAGGGACAGCCAAGAGACCCAGTACTTC	CASSLRDSQETQYF
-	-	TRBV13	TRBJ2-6	TGTGCCAGCAGCATAGCAGGGGACCTTTTCTCTGGGGCCAACGTCCTGACTTTC	CASSIAGDLFSGANVLTF
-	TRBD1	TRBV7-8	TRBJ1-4	TGTGCCAGCAGCTTAATTCGATTCCGGGACAGGGATAATGAAAAACTGTTTTTT	CASSLIRFRDRDNEKLFF
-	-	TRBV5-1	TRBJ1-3	TGCGCCAGCCCTTGGCAGGAAAACACCATATATTTT	CASPWQENTIYF
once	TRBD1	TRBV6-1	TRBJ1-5	TGTGCCAGCAGCGAAGGGACAGGGGTCGATCAGCCCCAGCATTTT	CASSEGTGVDQPQHF
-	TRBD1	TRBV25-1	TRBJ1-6	TGTGCCAGCAGGACAGGGGACTATAATTCACCCCTCCACTTT	CASRTGDYNSPLHF
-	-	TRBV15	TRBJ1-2	TGTGCCACCAGCAGAGATTCCCGGGAGGGGCCCTATGGCTACACCTTC	CATSRDSREGPYGYTF
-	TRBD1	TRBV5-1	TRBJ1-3	TGCGCCAGCAGCCCCACATGGACAGGGGGTAACACCATATATTTT	CASSPTWTGGNTIYF
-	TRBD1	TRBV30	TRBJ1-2	TGTGCCTGGAGTTTGGACAGGGGATTCTATGGCTACACCTTC	CAWSLDRGFYGYTF
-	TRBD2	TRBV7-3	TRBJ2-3	TGTGCCAGCAGCCCCCAGCGGGAGTCGCAGTATTTT	CASSPQRESQYF